This T cell receptor beta chain was observed in a study of CD8+ T cells in alopecia areata. General observations from the study: Sharing of TCRs across patients appeared less clear than in mice, possibly for HLA-related reasons. Affected scalp, especially in alopecia totalis/universalis, had a higher clonality than normal scalp did.

This clone was seen more than once but under ten times. No antigen is known for it. The authors extracted RNA and reverse transcribed it into cDNA as the sequencing template. Libraries were prepared by immunoSEQ multiplex PCR; TCRdb keeps only in-frame clonotypes and omits some of them. Of 85,000 to 110,000 clones in the sample, less than 70% were seen once. Germline assignment: CDR1 SGDLS and CDR2 YYNGEE. V gave up 4 bases and J gave up 2 bases, with 9 bases separating them. This CDR3 has 13 amino acids. Sorting separated CD4+ and CD8+ T cells out of PBMCs. Sequencing used CD4+ T cells sorted from blood. The chain employs TRBV9 and TRBJ1-2; D gene unclear. This receptor was obtained from a human donor in good health. CDR3 sequence: CASSPSANYGYTF. The CDR3 nucleotides are TGTGCCAGCAGCCCATCAGCAAACTATGGCTACACCTTC. Full variable domain (remainder filled in from reference TRBV9 and TRBJ1-2): DSGVTQTPKHLITATGQRVTLRCSPRSGDLSVYWYQQSLDQGLQFLIQYYNGEERAKGNILERFSAQQFPDLHSELNLSSLELGDSALYFCASSPSANYGYTFGSGTRLTVV.